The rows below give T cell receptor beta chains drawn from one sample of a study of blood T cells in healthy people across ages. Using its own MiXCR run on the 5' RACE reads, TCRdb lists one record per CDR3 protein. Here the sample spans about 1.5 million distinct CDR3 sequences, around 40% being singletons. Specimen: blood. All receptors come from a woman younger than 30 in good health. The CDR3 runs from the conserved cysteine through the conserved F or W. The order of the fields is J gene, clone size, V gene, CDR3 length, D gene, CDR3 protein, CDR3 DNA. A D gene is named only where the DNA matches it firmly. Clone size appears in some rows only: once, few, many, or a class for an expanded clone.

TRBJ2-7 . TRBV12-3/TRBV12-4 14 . CASSVGSVLYEQYF TGTGCCAGCAGCGTGGGGTCGGTCCTCTACGAGCAGTACTTC
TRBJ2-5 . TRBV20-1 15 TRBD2 CSARAPSGADNEQYF TGCAGTGCTAGAGCGCCTAGCGGGGCTGACAATGAGCAGTACTTC
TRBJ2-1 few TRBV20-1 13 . CSAPDRTYNEQFF TGCAGCGCTCCTGATAGGACCTACAATGAGCAGTTCTTC
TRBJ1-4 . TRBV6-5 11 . CASSYGGQLFF TGTGCCAGCAGTTACGGGGGGCAGTTGTTTTTT
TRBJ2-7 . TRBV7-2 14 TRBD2 CASSNSGSAYEQYF TGTGCCAGCAGCAATAGCGGGAGCGCCTACGAGCAGTACTTC
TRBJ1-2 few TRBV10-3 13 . CAISERANYGYTF TGTGCCATCAGTGAGAGAGCTAACTATGGCTACACCTTC
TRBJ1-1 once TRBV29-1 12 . CSVEKGPTEAFF TGCAGCGTTGAAAAAGGGCCCACTGAAGCTTTCTTT
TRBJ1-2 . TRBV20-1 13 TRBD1 CSARGQREYGYTF TGCAGTGCTAGGGGACAGCGGGAATATGGCTACACCTTC
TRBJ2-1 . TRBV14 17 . CASSQDEYRLSYNEQFF TGTGCCAGCAGCCAAGATGAGTACAGGTTGTCCTACAATGAGCAGTTCTTC
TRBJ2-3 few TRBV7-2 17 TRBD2 CASSRQPLAVSTDTQYF TGTGCCAGCAGCCGACAGCCACTAGCGGTCAGCACAGATACGCAGTATTTT